This T cell receptor beta chain was profiled in a study of spatial heterogeneity in lung cancer. The wider study: Alpha-chain sequences were consistently detected in smaller numbers than beta-chain sequences.

This clonotype was seen ten or more times. TCRdb itself ran the 5' RACE reads through MiXCR, one entry per CDR3 protein. The sample has about 39,000 distinct CDR3 sequences, approximately 3.1% seen once. Described time point: sample taken at primary tumor resection. Donation came from about 72 patients with untreated early-stage non-small cell lung cancer. Tumor, nontumor lung or frozen PBMC supplied whole RNA that was sequenced unsorted. The V and J ends lost 5 bases and 6 bases respectively, with 19 bases between them. Looked up from germline, CDR1 is DFQATT and CDR2 is SNEGSKA (reference sequence). The length of the CDR3 is 14 residues.

Source: normal lung tissue next to the tumor, taken at surgery. This TCR was sampled from a male donor with early-stage non-small cell lung cancer. This chain uses TRBV20-1 with TRBJ1-2; a possible D gene is TRBD1 (6 bases). CDR3 sequence reads: CSAPRRGQTHGYTF. CDR3 coding DNA: TGCAGTGCTCCTCGCCGGGGGCAGACCCATGGCTACACCTTC.